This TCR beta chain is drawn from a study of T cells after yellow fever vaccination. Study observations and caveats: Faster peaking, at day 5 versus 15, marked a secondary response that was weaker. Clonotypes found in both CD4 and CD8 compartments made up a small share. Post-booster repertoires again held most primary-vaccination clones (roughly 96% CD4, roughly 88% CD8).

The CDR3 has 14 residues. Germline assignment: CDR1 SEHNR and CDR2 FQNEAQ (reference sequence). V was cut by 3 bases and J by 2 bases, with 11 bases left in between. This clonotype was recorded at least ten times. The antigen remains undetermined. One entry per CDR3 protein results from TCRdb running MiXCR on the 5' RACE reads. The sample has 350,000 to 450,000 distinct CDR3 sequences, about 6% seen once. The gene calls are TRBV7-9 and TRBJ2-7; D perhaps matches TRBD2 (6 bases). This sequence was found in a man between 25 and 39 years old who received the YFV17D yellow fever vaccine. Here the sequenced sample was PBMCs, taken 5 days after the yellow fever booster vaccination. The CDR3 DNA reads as TGTGCCAGCAGCTTCGGGGGTTTAGCCTACGAGCAGTACTTC. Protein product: CASSFGGLAYEQYF.